This TCR beta chain derives from a study of T cells after yellow fever vaccination. General study points: Abundant clonotypes from the bulk population could get into FACS-sorted repertoires as contaminants. The CD4 and CD8 compartments had a small share of their clonotypes in common.

The study made its TCR cDNA through 5'RACE template switching. That step introduced a universal primer site along with UMIs. Via MiXCR, TCRdb re-called the 5' RACE reads, giving one row per CDR3 protein. The data show around 310,000 distinct CDR3 sequences, 3.5% to 5% seen once. The CDR3 loop spans 16 amino acids. Germline V gene sequence: CDR1 MNHEY, CDR2 SVGAGI. Of note for this clonotype: The antigen is undetermined. This may be a read error: a much more frequent sequence differs by one nucleotide.

The V call is TRBV6-5, the J call TRBJ1-5, with TRBD1 matching 10 bases. This material consisted of PBMCs, taken 15 days after the yellow fever booster vaccination. This clonotype originated in a man aged 18 to 30 who received the YFV17D yellow fever vaccine. This CDR3 is CGSSRTGTGGNQPQHF. CDR3 DNA sequence: TGTGGCAGCAGTCGAACCGGGACAGGGGGCAATCAGCCCCAGCATTTT.